A single sample is the source of the 17 T cell receptor beta chains below, sequenced in a study of blood T cell repertoires in COVID-19. The table came from immunoSEQ multiplex PCR; TCRdb's copy has only in-frame clones and leaves some out. The sample has about 180,000 clones; approximately 83% are singletons. The source material was peripheral blood. The source of these receptors is a middle-aged woman with COVID-19, enrolled during active disease.

The rearrangement uses TRBV11-2 and TRBJ2-2; 8 bases match TRBD2. This CDR3 has 16 amino acids. Germline V lookup: CDR1 SGHAT, CDR2 FQNNGV. With V trimmed by 1 base and J by 7 bases, 8 bases remained unmatched. CDR3 nucleotides: TGTGCCAGCAGCTTAGGAGGCGGGAGCGGGAGCGGGGAGCTGTTTTTT. This encodes CASSLGGGSGSGELFF.

This chain connects TRBV23-1 to TRBJ1-1; a weak D match, TRBD1 (5 bases). TRBV23-1 counts as an open reading frame of uncertain function. Trimming stripped 2 bases from V and 4 bases from J, with 11 bases between. The CDR3 has 14 amino acids. This CDR3 reads CASSQEEGATEAFF. CDR3 sequence (DNA): TGCGCCAGCAGTCAAGAGGAAGGGGCCACTGAAGCTTTCTTT.

The chain uses TRBV6-5 and TRBJ1-5, with 10 bases identical to TRBD1. CDR1 is MNHEY, CDR2 SVGAGI, per germline. V gave up 4 bases and J gave up 4 bases; unmatched junction bases: 1. CDR3 length: 14 amino acids. The CDR3, as DNA: TGTGCCAGCAGTTGGGGACAGGGGAATCAGCCCCAGCATTTT. Its translation: CASSWGQGNQPQHF.

The chain links TRBV5-4 to TRBJ2-3; 7 positions match TRBD2. V lost 6 bases to trimming and J lost 2 bases; unmatched junction nucleotides: 12. This CDR3 is 16 amino acids long. CDR1 SGHNT and CDR2 YYREEE come from the germline V gene (reference sequence). This CDR3 is CASTPRASGTTDTQYF. Written as DNA, the CDR3 is TGTGCCAGCACCCCCCGCGCTAGCGGAACCACAGATACGCAGTATTTT.

The chain couples TRBV28 to TRBJ2-3; D call uncertain. Trimming shortened V by 6 bases and J by 2 bases, and 12 bases separated the two germline ends. Germline values: CDR1 MDHEN, CDR2 SYDVKM. This CDR3 spans 14 amino acids. The CDR3 sequence is CASSRRVNTDTQYF. CDR3 DNA: TGTGCCAGCAGCCGCCGGGTCAACACAGATACGCAGTATTTT.

The rearrangement joins TRBV15 to TRBJ1-4; 9 bases align to TRBD1. Germline trimming cut 6 bases from V and 5 bases from J; bases unmatched to any gene: 7. This CDR3 has 15 amino acids. Germline CDR1 and CDR2: LNHNV and YYDKDF (reference sequence). CDR3 protein: CATRDNRGLNEKLFF. For the CDR3, the DNA is TGTGCCACCAGGGATAACAGGGGGCTGAATGAAAAACTGTTTTTT.

For this clone: The identical CDR3 is also encoded by other nucleotide sequences in the sample. The rearrangement uses TRBV5-6 and TRBJ1-1; D call uncertain. This CDR3 is built from 12 residues. V lost 2 bases, J lost 1 base, and 3 bases lay in between. Germline loops: CDR1 SGHDT, CDR2 YYEEEE. The CDR3: CASSFSNTEAFF. The CDR3 DNA reads TGTGCCAGCAGCTTCTCGAACACTGAAGCTTTCTTT. Full variable domain (remainder filled in from reference TRBV5-6 and TRBJ1-1): DAGVTQSPTHLIKTRGQQVTLRCSPKSGHDTVSWYQQALGQGPQFIFQYYEEEERQRGNFPDRFSGHQFPNYSSELNVNALLLGDSALYLCASSFSNTEAFFGQGTRLTVV.

V gene TRBV6-6 combines with J gene TRBJ2-7, with D perhaps TRBD1 (5 bases). In germline, CDR1 is MNHNY, CDR2 SVGAGI (reference sequence). V was pared by 6 bases and J by 0 bases, with 15 bases between. The CDR3 is 15 amino acids. The DNA for the CDR3 is TGTGCCAGCAGGCTAGTACAGGTCCTCTCCTACGAGCAGTACTTC. This codes for CASRLVQVLSYEQYF.

The V and J genes are TRBV7-6 and TRBJ1-3; 9 bases align to TRBD1. The CDR3 sequence is 17 residues long. The ends lost 5 bases at V and 0 bases at J; junction bases unmatched: 8. CDR1 and CDR2 from the germline V gene are SGHVS and FNYEAQ. The CDR3 bases are TGTGCCAGCAGCCCCGGACAGGGGATTAGCTCTGGAAACACCATATATTTT. Its protein is CASSPGQGISSGNTIYF.

The chain links TRBV28 to TRBJ1-2, with 7 bases fitting TRBD1. The junction had 3 bases not matched to a gene; V was cut back by 4 bases and J by 4 bases. Germline loops: CDR1 MDHEN, CDR2 SYDVKM. The CDR3 totals 13 residues. CDR3 residues: CASSYRDSYGYTF. In nucleotides, the CDR3 is TGTGCCAGCAGTTACCGGGACAGCTATGGCTACACCTTC.

The CDR3 sequence: CASSLGANQPQHF. The CDR3, as DNA: TGTGCCAGCAGCTTAGGGGCGAATCAGCCCCAGCATTTT. The chain is built from TRBV7-9 and TRBJ1-5; D uncertain. Germline V lookup: CDR1 SEHNR, CDR2 FQNEAQ (reference sequence). Between the trimmed V and J ends, which lost 1 base and 4 bases, there was a span of 5 bases. This CDR3 contains 13 residues.

The rearrangement joins TRBV27 to TRBJ2-1; D ambiguous. This CDR3 is 15 amino acids long. The V and J ends lost 6 bases and 3 bases respectively, with 15 bases between them. Germline V gene lookup returns CDR1 MNHEY and CDR2 SMNVEV (reference sequence). DNA of the CDR3: TGTGCCAGCAGCCCCACTGGGCTACACTACAATGAGCAGTTCTTC. Amino acids: CASSPTGLHYNEQFF.

This chain uses TRBV27 with TRBJ2-5; 8 bases fit TRBD1. The CDR3 runs to 16 residues. Germline-derived CDR1 and CDR2 are MNHEY and SMNVEV (reference sequence). The J segment lost 5 bases and the V segment lost 5 bases, leaving 13 bases of the junction unmatched. CDR3 DNA sequence: TGTGCCAGCAGTCATGGGACAGGCCAGGGTTTGGAGACCCAGTACTTC. Residues: CASSHGTGQGLETQYF.

The chain carries TRBV7-6 and TRBJ2-2; TRBD1 matches at 7 bases. The CDR3 contains 17 residues. CDR1 is SGHVS and CDR2 is FNYEAQ in the germline V gene. J was trimmed by 6 bases and V by 5 bases; bases with no gene match: 15. The CDR3 spells CASSRFVQGSTAGELFF. The CDR3 nucleotides read TGTGCCAGCAGCCGATTCGTACAGGGGTCGACGGCCGGGGAGCTGTTTTTT. Together with reference TRBV7-6 and TRBJ2-2, the CDR3 gives the full variable domain: GAGVSQSPRYKVTKRGQDVALRCDPISGHVSLYWYRQALGQGPEFLTYFNYEAQQDKSGLPNDRFSAERPEGSISTLTIQRTEQRDSAMYRCASSRFVQGSTAGELFFGEGSRLTVL.

J is TRBJ2-7 and V is TRBV19, with 7 nucleotides matching TRBD1. The germline gives CDR1 LNHDA, CDR2 SQIVND (reference sequence). The CDR3 has 16 amino acids. J lost 2 bases, V lost 4 bases, and 11 bases had no gene match. Written as DNA, the CDR3 is TGTGCCAGTAGTACCCACAGGGGCCTACTAGCCTACGAGCAGTACTTC. It translates to CASSTHRGLLAYEQYF.

This rearrangement joins TRBV4-2 to TRBJ1-2, with a tentative D call TRBD1 (5 bases). V gave up 6 bases and J gave up 0 bases, with 14 bases separating them. Germline V gives CDR1 LGHNA, CDR2 YNFKEQ. This CDR3 region has 15 residues. This CDR3 is CASSPTAASNYGYTF. CDR3 bases: TGTGCCAGCAGTCCGACAGCCGCCTCTAACTATGGCTACACCTTC.

This chain links TRBV9 with TRBJ2-5; 7 nucleotides align to TRBD1. Germline values: CDR1 SGDLS, CDR2 YYNGEE. The CDR3 sequence is 14 residues long. With 3 bases clipped from V and 0 bases from J, the junction kept 2 bases outside the gene matches. The CDR3 loop is CASSATGYQETQYF. CDR3 DNA sequence: TGTGCCAGCAGCGCGACAGGGTACCAAGAGACCCAGTACTTC.